The 10 T cell receptor beta chains given below trace back to one sample, sequenced in a study of blood T cell repertoires in COVID-19. Libraries were prepared by immunoSEQ multiplex PCR; TCRdb keeps only in-frame clonotypes and omits some of them. The sample consists of roughly 230,000 clones, 80% to 90% of them appearing once. Sequencing input: PBMCs or T cells enriched from blood (not recorded which). These receptors were taken from a woman between 50 and 59 years old who had been exposed to COVID-19.

This clone was found once. V usage is TRBV28 and J usage is TRBJ2-7; D may be TRBD2 (7 bases). CDR3 length equals 15 residues. The V gene's germline CDR1 is MDHEN and CDR2 SYDVKM. Trimming left V 3 bases short and J 6 bases short, with 18 bases between. The CDR3 loop reads CASSFRGEGGVEQYF. Here the CDR3 DNA reads TGTGCCAGCAGTTTTCGTGGGGAGGGGGGAGTCGAGCAGTACTTC.

The chain recombines TRBV6-5 with TRBJ2-7, with 7 nucleotides matching TRBD1. Germline assignment: CDR1 MNHEY and CDR2 SVGAGI. The V gene end was trimmed by 5 bases and the J gene end by 0 bases; junction bases not matched to a gene: 7. The length of the CDR3 is 15 residues. The CDR3 sequence is CASSTGQKSSYEQYF. The CDR3 region has the DNA TGTGCCAGCAGTACGGGACAGAAAAGCTCCTACGAGCAGTACTTC.

This rearrangement joins TRBV7-2 to TRBJ1-2, with D unclear. Between the trimmed V and J ends, which lost 1 base and 3 bases, there was a span of 18 bases. Germline CDR1 and CDR2: SGHTA and FQGNSA. This CDR3 has 17 amino acids. The DNA for the CDR3 is TGTGCCAGCAGCTTAGAGTTGGTTATGGGAGGGCACTATGGCTACACCTTC. Amino acids: CASSLELVMGGHYGYTF.

The V call is TRBV19, the J call TRBJ1-5, with D perhaps TRBD1 (6 bases). This CDR3 comprises 13 residues. Trimming removed 6 bases at V and 4 bases at J, with 10 bases between. Germline lookup yields CDR1 LNHDA and CDR2 SQIVND (reference sequence). The CDR3 region is CASRQQGNQPQHF. The CDR3, as DNA: TGTGCCAGTAGACAACAGGGAAATCAGCCCCAGCATTTT.

The chain combines TRBV7-2 with TRBJ2-2, with a weak D call TRBD2 (5 bases). CDR3 length equals 15 residues. Trimming pared 5 bases from V and 3 bases from J, leaving 13 bases between. Germline CDR1 reads SGHTA; CDR2 reads FQGNSA. CDR3 DNA sequence: TGTGCCAGCAGCCGGTCTCAGAGGGACACCGGGGAGCTGTTTTTT. Its translation is CASSRSQRDTGELFF.

V is TRBV5-4 and J is TRBJ2-1; TRBD1 might be the D (6 bases). Germline V gene data show CDR1 as SGHNT and CDR2 as YYREEE (reference sequence). The CDR3 is 14 residues long. V lost 0 bases, J lost 10 bases, and 14 bases lay in between. The CDR3 region is CASSLGLGAGEQFF. CDR3 in DNA: TGTGCCAGCAGCTTGGGGTTGGGGGCCGGGGAGCAGTTCTTC.

The chain recombines TRBV7-2 with TRBJ1-2; D is unresolved. V lost 5 bases and J lost 0, with 10 bases in between. Per the germline V gene, CDR1 is SGHTA and CDR2 is FQGNSA. This CDR3 region has 14 residues. The CDR3 region is CASSPRVANYGYTF. CDR3 DNA: TGTGCCAGCAGCCCGCGAGTTGCTAACTATGGCTACACCTTC.

V is TRBV12-3 or TRBV12-4 and J is TRBJ2-7, with unresolved D. The CDR3 consists of 12 residues. Trimming shortened V by 6 bases and J by 2 bases, and 8 bases separated the two germline ends. In nucleotides, the CDR3 is TGTGCCAGCAGCCCGGGTGCCTACGAGCAGTACTTC. This gives the protein CASSPGAYEQYF.

This clone came up once. The rearrangement uses TRBV24-1 and TRBJ1-5; 8 nucleotides line up with TRBD1. Trimming at V came to 1 base and at J to 0 bases, leaving 7 bases not matched to a gene. This CDR3 contains 18 residues. Germline V gives CDR1 KGHDR, CDR2 SFDVKD. The CDR3 nucleotides are TGTGCCACCAGTGATTTCAGGGGGCGGTCGGGTAGCAATCAGCCCCAGCATTTT. Encoded protein: CATSDFRGRSGSNQPQHF.

The V gene is TRBV6-5, the J gene TRBJ2-5; TRBD1 matches 8 bases. Unmatched junction bases numbered 3, after V lost 4 bases and J lost 5 bases. The V gene's germline CDR1 is MNHEY and CDR2 SVGAGI. The CDR3 contains 13 residues. The CDR3 is CASSSYRGETQYF. CDR3 nucleotide sequence: TGTGCCAGCAGTTCATACAGGGGGGAGACCCAGTACTTC.